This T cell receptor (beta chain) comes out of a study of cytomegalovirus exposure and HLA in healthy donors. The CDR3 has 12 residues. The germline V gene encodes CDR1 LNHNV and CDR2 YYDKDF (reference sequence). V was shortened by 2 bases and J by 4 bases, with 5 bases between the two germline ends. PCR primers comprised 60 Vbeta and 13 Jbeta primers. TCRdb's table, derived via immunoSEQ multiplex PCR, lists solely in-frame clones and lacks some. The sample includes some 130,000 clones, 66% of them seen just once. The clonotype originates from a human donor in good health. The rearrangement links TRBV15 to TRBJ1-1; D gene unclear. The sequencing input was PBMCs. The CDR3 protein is CATSRQRTEAFF. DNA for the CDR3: TGTGCCACCAGCAGACAGCGCACTGAAGCTTTCTTT.